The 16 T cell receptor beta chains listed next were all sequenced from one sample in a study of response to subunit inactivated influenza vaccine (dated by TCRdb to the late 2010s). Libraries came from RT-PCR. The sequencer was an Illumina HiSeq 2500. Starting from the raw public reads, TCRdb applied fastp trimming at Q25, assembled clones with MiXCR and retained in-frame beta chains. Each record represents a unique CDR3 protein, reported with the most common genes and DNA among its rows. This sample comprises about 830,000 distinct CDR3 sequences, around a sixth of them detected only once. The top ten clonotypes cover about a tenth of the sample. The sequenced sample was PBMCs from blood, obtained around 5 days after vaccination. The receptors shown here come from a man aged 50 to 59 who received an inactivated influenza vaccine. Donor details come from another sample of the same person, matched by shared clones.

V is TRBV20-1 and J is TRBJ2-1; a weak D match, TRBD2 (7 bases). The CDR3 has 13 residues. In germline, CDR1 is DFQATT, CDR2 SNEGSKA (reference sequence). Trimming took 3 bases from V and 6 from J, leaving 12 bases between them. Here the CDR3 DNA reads TGCAGTGCTAGTGCGGGGGCCCGCAATGAGCAGTTCTTC. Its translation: CSASAGARNEQFF.

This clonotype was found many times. The CDR3 nucleotides read TGTGCCACAAGGTATAGCGGGGTTTACAATGAGCAGTTCTTC. Amino acids: CATRYSGVYNEQFF. V is TRBV10-3 and J is TRBJ2-1; TRBD2 matches 8 bases. The trim removed 10 bases at V and 4 bases at J, leaving 9 bases unmatched. This CDR3 is built from 14 residues. Germline values: CDR1 ENHRY, CDR2 SYGVKD.

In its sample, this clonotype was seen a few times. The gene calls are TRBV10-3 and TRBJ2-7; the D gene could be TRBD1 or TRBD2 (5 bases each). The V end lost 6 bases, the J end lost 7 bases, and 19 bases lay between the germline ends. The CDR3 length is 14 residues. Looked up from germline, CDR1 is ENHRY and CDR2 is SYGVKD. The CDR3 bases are TGTGCCATCAGCGATTCCGGGACGAGAGGGGAGCAGTACTTC. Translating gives CAISDSGTRGEQYF.

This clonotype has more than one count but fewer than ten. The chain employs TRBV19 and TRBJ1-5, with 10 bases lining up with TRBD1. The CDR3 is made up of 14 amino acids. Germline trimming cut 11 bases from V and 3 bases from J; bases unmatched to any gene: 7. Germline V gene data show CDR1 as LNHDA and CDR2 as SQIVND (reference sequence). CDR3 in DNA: TGTGCCTGCGGGGGACAGGGGCTCAATCAGCCCCAGCATTTT. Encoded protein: CACGGQGLNQPQHF.

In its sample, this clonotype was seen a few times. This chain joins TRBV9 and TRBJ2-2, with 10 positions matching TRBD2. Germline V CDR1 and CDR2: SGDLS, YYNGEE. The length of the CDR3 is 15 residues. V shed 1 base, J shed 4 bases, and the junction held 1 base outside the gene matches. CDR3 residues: CASSVRLAGTGELFF. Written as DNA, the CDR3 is TGTGCCAGCAGCGTACGACTAGCGGGCACCGGGGAGCTGTTTTTT.

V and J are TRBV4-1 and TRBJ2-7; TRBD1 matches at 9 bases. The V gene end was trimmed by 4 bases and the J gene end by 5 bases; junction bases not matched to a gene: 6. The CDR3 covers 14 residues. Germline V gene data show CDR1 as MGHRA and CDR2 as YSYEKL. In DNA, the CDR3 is TGCGCCAGCAGCCGCGGACAGGGGCCGGACGAGCAGTACTTC. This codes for CASSRGQGPDEQYF.

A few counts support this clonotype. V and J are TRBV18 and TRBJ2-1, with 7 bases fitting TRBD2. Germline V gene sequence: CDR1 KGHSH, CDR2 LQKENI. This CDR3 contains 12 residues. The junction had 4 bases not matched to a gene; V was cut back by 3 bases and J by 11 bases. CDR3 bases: TGTGCCAGCTCACCGGGCGGGAGAAAGCAGTTCTTC. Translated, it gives CASSPGGRKQFF.

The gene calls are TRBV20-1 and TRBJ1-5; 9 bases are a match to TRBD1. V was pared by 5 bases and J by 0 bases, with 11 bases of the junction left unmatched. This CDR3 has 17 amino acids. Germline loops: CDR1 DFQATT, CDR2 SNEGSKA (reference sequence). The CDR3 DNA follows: TGCAGTGCTTTGCCACGGGACAGGGCTTATAGCAATCAGCCCCAGCATTTT. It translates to CSALPRDRAYSNQPQHF.

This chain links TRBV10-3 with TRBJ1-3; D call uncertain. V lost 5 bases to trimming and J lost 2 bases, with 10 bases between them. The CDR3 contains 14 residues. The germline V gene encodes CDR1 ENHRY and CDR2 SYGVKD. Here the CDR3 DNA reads TGTGCCATCAGTCACAGTATTCCTGGAAACACCATATATTTT. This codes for CAISHSIPGNTIYF.

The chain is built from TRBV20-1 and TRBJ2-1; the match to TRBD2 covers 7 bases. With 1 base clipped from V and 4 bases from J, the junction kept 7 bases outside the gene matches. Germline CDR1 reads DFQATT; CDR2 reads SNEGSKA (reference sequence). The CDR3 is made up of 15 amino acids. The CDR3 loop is CSARVGGNLYNEQFF. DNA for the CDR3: TGCAGTGCTAGAGTGGGAGGGAACCTTTACAATGAGCAGTTCTTC.

This CDR3 reads CASSVLPSRETQYF. Written as DNA, the CDR3 is TGTGCCAGCAGCGTACTACCTAGCAGGGAGACCCAGTACTTC. The chain is built from TRBV9 and TRBJ2-5; D may be TRBD2 (5 bases). The CDR3 loop spans 14 amino acids. CDR1 SGDLS and CDR2 YYNGEE come from the germline V gene. V lost 1 base and J 5 bases, leaving 12 bases between the germline ends.

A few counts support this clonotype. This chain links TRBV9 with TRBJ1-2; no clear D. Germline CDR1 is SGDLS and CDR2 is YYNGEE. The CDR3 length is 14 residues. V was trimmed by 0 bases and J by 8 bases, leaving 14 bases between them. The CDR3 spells CASSVESTPSGYTF. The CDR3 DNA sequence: TGTGCCAGCAGCGTAGAATCGACACCCTCCGGCTACACCTTC. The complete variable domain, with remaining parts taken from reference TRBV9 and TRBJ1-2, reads DSGVTQTPKHLITATGQRVTLRCSPRSGDLSVYWYQQSLDQGLQFLIQYYNGEERAKGNILERFSAQQFPDLHSELNLSSLELGDSALYFCASSVESTPSGYTFGSGTRLTVV.

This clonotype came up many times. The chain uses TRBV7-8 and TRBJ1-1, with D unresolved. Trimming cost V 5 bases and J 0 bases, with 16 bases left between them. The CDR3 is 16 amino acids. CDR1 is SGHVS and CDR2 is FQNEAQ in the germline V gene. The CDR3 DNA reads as TGTGCCAGCAGCCCACACTGGGCCGAGGTGAACACTGAAGCTTTCTTT. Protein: CASSPHWAEVNTEAFF. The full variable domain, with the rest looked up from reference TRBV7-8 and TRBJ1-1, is GAGVSQSPRYKVAKRGQDVALRCDPISGHVSLFWYQQALGQGPEFLTYFQNEAQLDKSGLPSDRFFAERPEGSVSTLKIQRTQQEDSAVYLCASSPHWAEVNTEAFFGQGTRLTVV.

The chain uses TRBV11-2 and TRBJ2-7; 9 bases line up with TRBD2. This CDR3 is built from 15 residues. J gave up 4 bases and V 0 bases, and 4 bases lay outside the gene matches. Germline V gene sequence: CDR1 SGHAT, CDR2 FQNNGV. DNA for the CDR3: TGTGCCAGCAGCTTAGAGGCGGGGGGGCTGTACGAGCAGTACTTC. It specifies CASSLEAGGLYEQYF.

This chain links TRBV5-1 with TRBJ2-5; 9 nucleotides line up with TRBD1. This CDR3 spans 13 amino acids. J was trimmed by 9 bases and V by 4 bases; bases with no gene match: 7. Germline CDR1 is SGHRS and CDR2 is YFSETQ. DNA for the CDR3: TGCGCCAGCAGCCCAAGACAGGGGGAGGCCCAGTACTTC. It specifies CASSPRQGEAQYF.

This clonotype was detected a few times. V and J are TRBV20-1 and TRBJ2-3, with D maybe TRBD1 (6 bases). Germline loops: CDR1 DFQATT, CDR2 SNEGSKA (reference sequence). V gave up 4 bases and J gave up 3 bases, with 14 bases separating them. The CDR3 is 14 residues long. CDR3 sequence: CSATTGPLTDTQYF. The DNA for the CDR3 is TGCAGTGCTACGACAGGACCTTTGACAGATACGCAGTATTTT.